The rows below give T cell receptor beta chains drawn from one sample of a study of CD8 T cells in Susac syndrome. TCRdb ran MiXCR on the immunoSEQ multiplex PCR reads and lists one entry per CDR3 protein. The data contain about 120,000 distinct CDR3 sequences, 80% to 95% of them singletons. Sample: CD4+ T cells from PBMCs. The receptors were sampled from a human donor in good health. Both conserved end residues are part of each CDR3. Each record gives: CDR3 DNA, CDR3 protein, J gene, V gene, clone size, D gene. A D gene is named only where the DNA matches it firmly. Where a row states a size, it is once, few, many or the class of an expanded clone; other rows omit it.

TGTGCCAGCGGGGATGCTGGGGGAAGCGGAAACACCATATATTTT,CASGDAGGSGNTIYF,TRBJ1-3,TRBV3-1,.,.
TGTGCCAGCAGCAACACAGGGAGCAATCAGCCCCAGCATTTT,CASSNTGSNQPQHF,TRBJ1-5,TRBV25-1,once,.
TGTGCCAGCTCACCGAAGCAGGGTCGAAGCTTAACTGAAGCTTTCTTT,CASSPKQGRSLTEAFF,TRBJ1-1,TRBV18,.,.
TGTGCCAGTAGTACGTCCGGGACTGTGAACACTGAAGCTTTCTTT,CASSTSGTVNTEAFF,TRBJ1-1,TRBV19,.,.
TGTGCCAGCAGCTTAAGTGGGACACTCAATGAGCAGTTCTTC,CASSLSGTLNEQFF,TRBJ2-1,TRBV7-3,.,.
TGCAGTGCTAGAGTCGGGACAGGGGTGAACACTGAAGTTTTCTTT,CSARVGTGVNTEVFF,TRBJ1-1,TRBV20-1,.,TRBD1
TGTGCCAGCAGCCGTCCGGGGGTTTCGGCGGCCTCCTACAATGAGCAGTTCTTC,CASSRPGVSAASYNEQFF,TRBJ2-1,TRBV14,.,.
TGCGCCAGCAGCCAGACAGGGTTTAGTGCTGAAAAACTGTTTTTT,CASSQTGFSAEKLFF,TRBJ1-4,TRBV5-1,.,TRBD1
TGTGCCAGCAGCCCACCAGGGGGGGGCTACGAGCAGTACTTC,CASSPPGGGYEQYF,TRBJ2-7,TRBV13,.,.
TGTGCCAGCACCACCCTAGCGGGAGTAGGTGAGCAGTACTTC,CASTTLAGVGEQYF,TRBJ2-7,TRBV2,.,TRBD2
TGCAGCGTTGCGAACAGTGCCTACGAGCAGTACTTC,CSVANSAYEQYF,TRBJ2-7,TRBV29-1,.,.
TGTGCCAGCTCACCGAGCGGACGCAATCAGCCCCAGCATTTT,CASSPSGRNQPQHF,TRBJ1-5,TRBV18,.,.
TGCGCCAGCAGCCAAGACCCGGGAGCGGCAGATACGCAGTATTTT,CASSQDPGAADTQYF,TRBJ2-3,TRBV4-3,.,.
TGCAGTGCTAGAGATACAGCGTCTCGTAGCAATCAGCCCCAGCATTTT,CSARDTASRSNQPQHF,TRBJ1-5,TRBV20-1,.,.
TGTGCCAGCAGCTGGAATACCTACAATGAGCAGTTCTTC,CASSWNTYNEQFF,TRBJ2-1,TRBV7-2,.,.
TGCAGTGCTAGAGGGGGCCGGTACGAGCAGTACTTC,CSARGGRYEQYF,TRBJ2-7,TRBV20-1,once,.
TGTGCCAGCAGTTTAATCCCGAACACTGAAGCTTTCTTT,CASSLIPNTEAFF,TRBJ1-1,TRBV12-3/TRBV12-4,.,.
TGTGCCAGCAGTTACAGGGGAATGAACACTGAAGCTTTCTTT,CASSYRGMNTEAFF,TRBJ1-1,TRBV6-6,.,.
TGTGCCAGCAGCATAAAAGACAGATCCTACGAGCAGTACTTC,CASSIKDRSYEQYF,TRBJ2-7,TRBV9,.,.
TGCAGTGTCTGGACGTCCCGGGACTATGGCTACACCTTC,CSVWTSRDYGYTF,TRBJ1-2,TRBV20-1,.,.
TGCGCCAGCAGCCCCCAACAGTCCTACGAGCAGTACTTC,CASSPQQSYEQYF,TRBJ2-7,TRBV4-3,.,.
TGTGCCAGCAGCTTCCTTGCTATGGATACGCAGTATTTT,CASSFLAMDTQYF,TRBJ2-3,TRBV7-3,.,.
TGCAGTTTTGACAAGGCCCCTAACTATGGCTACACCTTC,CSFDKAPNYGYTF,TRBJ1-2,TRBV20-1,.,.
TGTGCCAGCAGCTTTACTAGCGGGGGGACAGATACGCAGTATTTT,CASSFTSGGTDTQYF,TRBJ2-3,TRBV11-2,.,TRBD2
TGTGCCAGCAGCTTACTAGGACTGATGAACACTGAAGCTTTCTTT,CASSLLGLMNTEAFF,TRBJ1-1,TRBV7-6,.,.
TGTGCCAGCAGCTTAGACATATCCGGGAGCTATGGCTACACCTTC,CASSLDISGSYGYTF,TRBJ1-2,TRBV7-2,.,.
TGTGCCAGCAGCCTACTTAGCTCTGGGGCCAACGTCCTGACTTTC,CASSLLSSGANVLTF,TRBJ2-6,TRBV7-2,.,.
TGTGCCAGCAGCTCCGACACCTACGAGCAGTACTTC,CASSSDTYEQYF,TRBJ2-7,TRBV7-9,.,.
TGTGCCAGCAGCCCGCGGACAGGGTTGGAGGCAGATACGCAGTATTTT,CASSPRTGLEADTQYF,TRBJ2-3,TRBV7-6,.,TRBD1
TGTGCCAGCAGGTCTTTAACCGGGGAGCTGTTTTTT,CASRSLTGELFF,TRBJ2-2,TRBV7-2,.,.
TGTGCCAGCAGCCCGGGGGGCCTAATCGACACCGGGGAGCTGTTTTTT,CASSPGGLIDTGELFF,TRBJ2-2,TRBV3-1,.,.
TGTGCCAGTAGTCCCGGGAGGTATGAAGCTTTCTTT,CASSPGRYEAFF,TRBJ1-1,TRBV19,.,.
TGCGCCAGCAGCTTGGAAGATAATACGCAGTATTTT,CASSLEDNTQYF,TRBJ2-3,TRBV5-1,.,.
TGCAGTGCTAGACCCCCGGGGCAGGGACTGGGCGGCTACACCTTC,CSARPPGQGLGGYTF,TRBJ1-2,TRBV20-1,.,.
TGTGCCAGCTCATCAGGGACAGGGAACCTCTACGAGCAGTACTTC,CASSSGTGNLYEQYF,TRBJ2-7,TRBV18,.,TRBD1
TGTGCCAGCAGTGAACAGGGGATTATCTCGGGAAACACCATATATTTT,CASSEQGIISGNTIYF,TRBJ1-3,TRBV2,.,.
TGCAGTGCTAGAGCTACAGGGGGGGACCAGCCCCAGCATTTT,CSARATGGDQPQHF,TRBJ1-5,TRBV20-1,.,TRBD1
TGTGCCAGTAGTATAATTCATCTGGGTTTTAATGAGCAGTTCTTC,CASSIIHLGFNEQFF,TRBJ2-1,TRBV19,.,.